This T cell receptor (beta chain) was observed in a study of blood T cell repertoires in COVID-19 (dated by TCRdb to the early 2020s). Regarding the research as a whole: The collaborator samples originated in the United States, Italy and Spain and spanned the acute and convalescent phases of COVID-19. Subjects who had been exposed to COVID-19, were actively infected with it, or had recovered from it provided the deeply sampled blood TCRbeta repertoires that made up the dataset. A de-identified subject ID, COVID-19 status, age in years and sex were almost always included in the sample metadata. Samples were obtained from the ongoing ImmuneRACE study (first 160 participants) and from some 1,300 subjects provided by 6 global collaborators. The repertoires were released in a freely available public database meant as a resource for research on the immune response to SARS-CoV-2. The prospective study material was composed of cDNA or gDNA derived from T cells, B-cell-depleted T cells, or PBMCs. HLA class I and class II types, where available, came from metadata supplied by the sample provider rather than from assay-based typing. Results the study describes overall, beyond this receptor: How much clinical and demographic metadata was included differed by source and by participant, and the metadata was provided uncurated.

The immunoSEQ Assay, a bias-controlled multiplex PCR, was used to amplify TCRbeta CDR3 regions from genomic DNA. The paper's data handling went like this. Nucleated cell counts per sample were estimated from amplification of reference gene primers within the assay. Sequence reads were collapsed and filtered to measure the absolute abundance of every unique TCRbeta CDR3 rearrangement. Productive Simpson clonality was computed per sample as the square root of Simpson's diversity index over productive rearrangements. Held by TCRdb, this immuneACCESS table contains in-frame sequences only and omits some clones. Under half of the omission traces to an unresolved V gene where checked; the cause of the rest is unknown. The V and J calls and clone size were taken over from that table, and D and trimming were inferred from the DNA. In this sample the table shows around 250,000 clones, about 87% of which occur a single time. The leading ten clones occupy about 1.2% of the sample.

In regard to this clone: The specificity of this receptor is unknown. The record has no base qualities; no much larger clone is one base away.

In the prospective study, participants were roughly 18 to 100 years old, resided in about two dozen geographic areas of the United States, and were enrolled through a virtual design. Cohort assignment in the prospective study relied on participant-reported clinical history from a screening survey and a study questionnaire. In the prospective study, whole blood, serum and a nasopharyngeal or oropharyngeal swab were collected from each participant by mobile phlebotomists. Prospective study participants could optionally give additional blood draws and questionnaires over an approximately two-month period. Blood samples from the prospective study were shipped frozen or at room temperature prior to DNA extraction. In the germline V gene, CDR1 corresponds to SQVTM and CDR2 to ANQGSEA. The CDR3, cysteine through phenylalanine, is 15 amino acids long. The sequence is cut down to CDR3 DNA, 45 bases in frame from base 1. The V end loses 4 bases and the J end loses 2 bases, and a stretch of 15 bases separates them.

The chain is assembled from TRBV29-1 and TRBJ1-3, and possibly TRBD1, on 5 matching bases. The sequenced material came from PBMCs or T cells enriched from blood (not recorded which). The clonotype originates from a woman aged 40 to 55 with acute COVID-19. In nucleotides, the sequence is TGCAGCGTTGCGATGACGGCAGGGCCTGGAAACACCATATATTTT. Its coded protein is CSVAMTAGPGNTIYF.